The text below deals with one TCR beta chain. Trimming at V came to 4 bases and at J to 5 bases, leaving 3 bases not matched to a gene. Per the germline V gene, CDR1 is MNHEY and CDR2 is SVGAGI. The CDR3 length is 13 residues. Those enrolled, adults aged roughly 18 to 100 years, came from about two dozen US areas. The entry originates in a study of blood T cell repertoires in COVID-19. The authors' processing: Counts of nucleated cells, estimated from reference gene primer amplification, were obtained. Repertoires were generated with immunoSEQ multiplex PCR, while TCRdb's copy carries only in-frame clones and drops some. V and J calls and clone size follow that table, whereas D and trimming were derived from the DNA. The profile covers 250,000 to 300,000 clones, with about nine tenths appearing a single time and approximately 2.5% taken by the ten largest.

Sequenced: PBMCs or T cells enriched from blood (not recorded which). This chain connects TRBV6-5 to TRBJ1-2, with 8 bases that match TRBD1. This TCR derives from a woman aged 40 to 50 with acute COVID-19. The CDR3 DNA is TGTGCCAGCAGTTCAGGGGGCGCGTATGGCTACACCTTC. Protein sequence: CASSSGGAYGYTF.